This T cell receptor beta chain was observed in a study of shared clonotypes between healthy human individuals. Worth noting for this clone: No antigen is known for it.

This table comes from immunoSEQ multiplex PCR, and its TCRdb copy is limited to in-frame clones, with some not included. Of 2 million to 3 million clones listed, 90% to 95% were seen once; the top ten hold more than 0.35%. HIV-negative, healthy adults without recent acute infections or vaccinations were the donors. Adult Caucasians living in Nashville, Tennessee made up all of the donors. Study-wide results and caveats: As a rule, naive subsets had a larger estimated richness than memory subsets.

This CDR3 is built from 18 residues. V was pared by 5 bases and J by 3 bases, with 12 bases of the junction left unmatched. From germline, CDR1 is SEHNR and CDR2 FQNEAQ (reference sequence). Sample: naive CD4+ T cells from PBMCs. Subset specified: CD45RA+ positively selected. This sequence was found in a man aged 18 to 30 in good health. Some clones in this sample may be carry-over from other donors' samples. This chain uses TRBV7-9 with TRBJ2-2; TRBD1 matches at 10 bases. CDR3 nucleotides: TGTGCCAGCAGCAAACCGGGACAGGGGTCTTTGGACACCGGGGAGCTGTTTTTT. Translation gives CASSKPGQGSLDTGELFF.